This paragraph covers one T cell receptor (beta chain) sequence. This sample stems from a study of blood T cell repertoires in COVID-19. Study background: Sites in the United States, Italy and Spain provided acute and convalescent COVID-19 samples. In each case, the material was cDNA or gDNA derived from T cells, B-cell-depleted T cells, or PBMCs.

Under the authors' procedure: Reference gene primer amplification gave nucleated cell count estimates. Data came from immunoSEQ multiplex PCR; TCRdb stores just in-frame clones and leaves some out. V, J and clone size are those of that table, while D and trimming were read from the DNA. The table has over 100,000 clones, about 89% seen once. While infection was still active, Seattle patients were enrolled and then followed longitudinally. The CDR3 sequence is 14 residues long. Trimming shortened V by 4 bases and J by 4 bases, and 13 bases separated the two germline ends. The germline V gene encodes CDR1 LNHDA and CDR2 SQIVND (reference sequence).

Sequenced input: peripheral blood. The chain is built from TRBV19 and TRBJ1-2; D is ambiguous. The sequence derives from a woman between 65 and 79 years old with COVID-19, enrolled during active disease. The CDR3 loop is CASSTGSSSYGYTF. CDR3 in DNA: TGTGCCAGTAGTACGGGAAGTAGTAGCTATGGCTACACCTTC.